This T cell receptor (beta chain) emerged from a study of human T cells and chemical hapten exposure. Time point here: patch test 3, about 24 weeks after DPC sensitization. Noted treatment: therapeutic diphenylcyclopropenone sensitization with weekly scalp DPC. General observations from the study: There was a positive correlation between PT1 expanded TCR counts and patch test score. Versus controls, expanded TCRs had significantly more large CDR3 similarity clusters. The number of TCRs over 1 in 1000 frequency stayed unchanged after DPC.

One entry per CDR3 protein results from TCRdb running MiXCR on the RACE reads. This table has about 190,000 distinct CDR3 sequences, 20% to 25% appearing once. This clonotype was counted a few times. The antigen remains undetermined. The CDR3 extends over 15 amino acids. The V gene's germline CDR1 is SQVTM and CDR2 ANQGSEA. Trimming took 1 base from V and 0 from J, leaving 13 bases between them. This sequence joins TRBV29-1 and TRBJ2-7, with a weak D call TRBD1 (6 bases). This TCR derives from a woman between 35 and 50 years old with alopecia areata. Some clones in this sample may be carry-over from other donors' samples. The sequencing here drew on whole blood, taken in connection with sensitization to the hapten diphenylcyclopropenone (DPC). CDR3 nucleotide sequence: TGCAGCGTTGAAGGGGGGCGTGGAAGCTCCTACGAGCAGTACTTC. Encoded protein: CSVEGGRGSSYEQYF.